This entry lists 23 T cell receptor beta chains sequenced from one sample in a study of monozygotic twins with inflammatory bowel disease. From the 5' RACE reads, TCRdb lists one entry per CDR3 protein and no DNA. The table lists 440,000 or so distinct CDR3 sequences. What was sequenced was blood. The origin of the receptors is a human donor with ulcerative colitis or Crohn's disease, or a healthy co-twin of an affected twin (not recorded which).

J is TRBJ1-2 and V is TRBV7-2. This CDR3 contains 12 residues. Germline V gene data show CDR1 as SGHTA and CDR2 as FQGNSA. CDR3 sequence: CASSVDGYGYTF.

The chain joins TRBV6-2 or TRBV6-3 to TRBJ1-5. CDR1 and CDR2 from the germline V gene are MNHEY and SVGEGT. The CDR3 runs 14 residues. The CDR3 sequence: CASSFQKVNQPQHF.

This chain connects TRBV4-3 to TRBJ1-6; TCRdb selects TRBD1, and the lack of DNA leaves this call unchecked. From germline, CDR1 is LGHNA and CDR2 YSLEER. This CDR3 spans 15 amino acids. CDR3 in amino acids: CASSQDGTGNSPLHF.

This sequence joins TRBV11-2 and TRBJ1-1. CDR3 length equals 13 residues. The germline CDR1 and CDR2 sequences are SGHAT and FQNNGV. CDR3 sequence: CASSFPVNTEAFF.

J is TRBJ2-1 and V is TRBV5-1; TCRdb indicates TRBD2, and absent DNA this call remains unverified. Germline values: CDR1 SGHRS, CDR2 YFSETQ. The CDR3 sequence is 13 residues long. The CDR3 sequence is CASRPGLVHEQFF.

V usage is TRBV7-2 and J usage is TRBJ2-7. The germline V gene has CDR1 SGHTA and CDR2 FQGNSA. This CDR3 contains 14 residues. The CDR3 reads CASSLAESSYEQYF. The full variable domain, its missing parts supplied by reference TRBV7-2 and TRBJ2-7, is GAGVSQSPSNKVTEKGKDVELRCDPISGHTALYWYRQSLGQGLEFLIYFQGNSAPDKSGLPSDRFSAERTGGSVSTLTIQRTQQEDSAVYLCASSLAESSYEQYFGPGTRLTVT.

The chain joins TRBV7-2 to TRBJ2-3; TCRdb reports TRBD1, a call that lacks DNA to check it against. CDR3 length: 17 residues. The germline gives CDR1 SGHTA, CDR2 FQGNSA. CDR3 protein: CASSLEGRTGGTDTQYF. Supplemented by reference TRBV7-2 and TRBJ2-3, the full variable domain reads GAGVSQSPSNKVTEKGKDVELRCDPISGHTALYWYRQSLGQGLEFLIYFQGNSAPDKSGLPSDRFSAERTGGSVSTLTIQRTQQEDSAVYLCASSLEGRTGGTDTQYFGPGTRLTVL.

The chain is built from TRBV3-1 and TRBJ2-7; the TCRdb call, TRBD1, lacks DNA for checking. Germline V gives CDR1 LGHDT, CDR2 YNNKEL (reference sequence). This CDR3 is built from 18 residues. The chain's CDR3 is CASSQGKGGIVGAYEQYF.

The chain links TRBV4-3 to TRBJ2-1; lacking DNA, the TRBD2 call made by TCRdb goes unchecked. The CDR3 length is 15 residues. Germline CDR1 reads LGHNA; CDR2 reads YSLEER. The CDR3: CASSQDTSGTNEQFF.

The chain carries TRBV12-3 or TRBV12-4 and TRBJ2-2; TCRdb indicates TRBD2, and absent DNA this call remains unverified. The CDR3 contains 16 residues. The CDR3 loop reads CASIHSGGRNTGELFF.

V gene TRBV27 combines with J gene TRBJ2-1; lacking DNA, the TRBD1 call made by TCRdb goes unchecked. From germline, CDR1 is MNHEY and CDR2 SMNVEV (reference sequence). The CDR3 extends over 15 amino acids. The CDR3 is CASSNRGRSYNEQFF.

J is TRBJ2-5 and V is TRBV29-1; the TCRdb D gene call, TRBD1, has no DNA to confirm it. From germline, CDR1 is SQVTM and CDR2 ANQGSEA. This CDR3 region has 15 residues. The CDR3 loop reads CSVEYRTGKQETQYF.

The gene calls are TRBV28 and TRBJ2-1; the TCRdb call, TRBD2, lacks DNA for checking. Germline CDR1 reads MDHEN; CDR2 reads SYDVKM. This CDR3 region has 15 residues. CDR3: CASSPGGTSGRRGLF.

This chain connects TRBV5-1 to TRBJ2-1. The CDR3 runs 13 residues. In germline, CDR1 is SGHRS, CDR2 YFSETQ. The CDR3 loop reads CASSLKTYNEQFF. Full variable domain (remainder filled in from reference TRBV5-1 and TRBJ2-1): KAGVTQTPRYLIKTRGQQVTLSCSPISGHRSVSWYQQTPGQGLQFLFEYFSETQRNKGNFPGRFSGRQFSNSRSEMNVSTLELGDSALYLCASSLKTYNEQFFGPGTRLTVL.

The chain joins TRBV20-1 to TRBJ2-7; TCRdb lists TRBD1, though no DNA is available to test this call. The germline V gene has CDR1 DFQATT and CDR2 SNEGSKA (reference sequence). CDR3 size: 13 residues. The CDR3 loop reads CSARSPGPYEQYF.

V is TRBV6-1 and J is TRBJ1-3; lacking DNA, the TRBD1 call made by TCRdb goes unchecked. The length of the CDR3 is 16 residues. Germline values: CDR1 MNHNS, CDR2 SASEGT. This chain's CDR3 is CASSPWRGQSGNTIYF.

The rearrangement joins TRBV12-3 or TRBV12-4 to TRBJ2-1; the TCRdb D gene call, TRBD2, has no DNA to confirm it. The CDR3 runs to 17 residues. The CDR3 reads CASTGLAGGRSYNEQFF.

The chain has TRBV6-5 and TRBJ2-3; TCRdb proposes TRBD1, but this gene call is untestable without DNA. The CDR3 has 12 amino acids. From germline, CDR1 is MNHEY and CDR2 SVGAGI. CDR3 in amino acids: CASSSLWGTQYF.

V gene TRBV18 combines with J gene TRBJ2-5; there is no DNA to check the TCRdb D call of TRBD2. This CDR3 is 15 amino acids long. Germline CDR1 and CDR2: KGHSH and LQKENI. The CDR3 sequence is CASSPRLAGEETQYF.

V is TRBV6-2 or TRBV6-3 and J is TRBJ1-6. CDR1 is MNHEY and CDR2 is SVGEGT in the germline V gene. CDR3 length: 14 residues. CDR3: CASTWGYGNSPLHF.

The V call is TRBV15, the J call TRBJ2-1; TCRdb designates TRBD1, a call that cannot be tested without DNA. There are 17 residues in the CDR3. CDR1 is LNHNV and CDR2 is YYDKDF in the germline V gene (reference sequence). This CDR3 reads CATSRDLLGVGYNEQFF.

The chain joins TRBV6-1 to TRBJ1-2. CDR1 and CDR2 from the germline V gene are MNHNS and SASEGT. CDR3 length: 15 amino acids. This CDR3 is CASSPIGLTNYGYTF.

The chain employs TRBV4-1 and TRBJ1-1. This CDR3 is built from 16 residues. The germline V gene encodes CDR1 MGHRA and CDR2 YSYEKL. CDR3 protein: CASSQTSGFALAEAFF.